A selection of T cell receptor beta chains follows, all from one sample in a study of blood T cell repertoires in COVID-19. Measured with immunoSEQ multiplex PCR; TCRdb has only the in-frame clones, and not every one. This table has over 15,000 clones, under 90% appearing once. Sequencing was carried out using peripheral blood. The receptor set was obtained from a man older than 75 with acute or convalescent COVID-19. Both conserved end residues are trimmed from each CDR3.

v_call	j_call	cdr3_aa
TRBV6-2/TRBV6-3	TRBJ1-1	ASSPRTGMNTEAF
TRBV11-3	TRBJ2-7	ASSRLGQGSYEQY
TRBV6-4	TRBJ2-7	ASSLNPGNNYEQY
TRBV11-1	TRBJ2-1	ASSKSGQGRYNEQF
TRBV19	TRBJ1-1	ASSIWGEEGTEAF
TRBV5-8	TRBJ2-1	ASSHGGGPLNEQF
TRBV11-2	TRBJ2-7	ASSLRFGQGYEQY
TRBV19	TRBJ1-2	ASSIDRTGGNYGYT
TRBV19	TRBJ2-3	ASSGGLAGGYSTDTQY
TRBV6-5	TRBJ2-7	ASSYSANRGSGEQY
TRBV29-1	TRBJ2-7	SVGLRGTGGTGTLEQY
TRBV7-9	TRBJ1-1	ASSFTGELEAF
TRBV10-3	TRBJ1-5	AISPGQLSNQPQH
TRBV5-4	TRBJ2-7	ASSFGFYEQY
TRBV11-1	TRBJ2-5	ASSLDPGQSKTQY
TRBV19	TRBJ1-5	ASSGTLSNQPQH
TRBV6-1	TRBJ1-1	ASSGRNRGQGRNTEAF
TRBV6-6	TRBJ2-7	ASSYLPGTGGTEQY
TRBV19	TRBJ1-6	ASRGQINSPLH
TRBV4-2	TRBJ2-1	ASSQGGLAGDYNEQF
TRBV6-5	TRBJ2-1	ASEGQGATEQF
TRBV24-1	TRBJ2-5	ATSDSRGPVETQY
TRBV7-8	TRBJ1-2	ASSLAGEDYGYT
TRBV6-2/TRBV6-3	TRBJ1-1	ASSPPQASTEAF
TRBV29-1	TRBJ2-5	SVRGQGAAETQY
TRBV6-2/TRBV6-3	TRBJ1-2	ASSLTDRVVHYYGYT
TRBV19	TRBJ1-6	ASSTRTGNNSPLH
TRBV11-2	TRBJ2-7	ASGFRGRYEQY
TRBV6-5	TRBJ1-2	ASRDRGANYGYT
TRBV29-1	TRBJ2-7	SVSGPGVYEQY
TRBV6-2/TRBV6-3	TRBJ2-3	ASSRLKLAEGTDTQY
TRBV29-1	TRBJ1-1	SVEVAGTGSGAF
TRBV5-4	TRBJ2-5	ASSKDRSQETQY
TRBV7-2	TRBJ2-7	ASSFSGGEDEQY
TRBV24-1	TRBJ2-3	ATSDYPPREGGTDTQY
TRBV5-4	TRBJ1-2	ASRTGGGRDYGYT
TRBV19	TRBJ1-2	ASSTTWTSTNYGYT
TRBV5-6	TRBJ2-7	ASSLGLAGGPYEQY
TRBV19	TRBJ1-2	ASSIARQANYGYT
TRBV29-1	TRBJ1-2	SVEVSGANYGYT
TRBV30	TRBJ2-5	AWRRRLAGQETQY
TRBV7-8	TRBJ1-6	ASSGWTGTNNSPLH
TRBV24-1	TRBJ2-3	ATSAGGVDTQY
TRBV6-5	TRBJ1-6	ASRIGQASGALH
TRBV24-1	TRBJ2-5	ATSDPMGTGSETQY
TRBV5-6	TRBJ2-2	ASSFGRDTGELF
TRBV30	TRBJ1-2	AWSFGRDRVHIGPYYGYT
TRBV5-6	TRBJ2-7	ASKRERQLVGEQY